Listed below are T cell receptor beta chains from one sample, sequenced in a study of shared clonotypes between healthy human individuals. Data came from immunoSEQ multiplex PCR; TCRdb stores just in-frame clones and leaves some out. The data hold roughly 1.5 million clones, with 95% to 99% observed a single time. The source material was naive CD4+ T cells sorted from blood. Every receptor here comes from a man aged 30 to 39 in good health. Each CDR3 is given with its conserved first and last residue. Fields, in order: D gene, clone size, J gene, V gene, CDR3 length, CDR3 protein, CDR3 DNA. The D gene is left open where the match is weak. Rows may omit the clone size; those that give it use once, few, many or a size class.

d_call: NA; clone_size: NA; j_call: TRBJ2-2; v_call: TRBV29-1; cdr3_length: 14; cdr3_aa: CSVIDRHNTGELFF; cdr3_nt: TGCAGCGTTATTGACAGACACAACACCGGGGAGCTGTTTTTT
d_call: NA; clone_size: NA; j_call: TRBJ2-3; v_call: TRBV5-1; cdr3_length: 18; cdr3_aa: CASSLSGEGHFSTDTQYF; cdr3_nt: TGCGCCAGCAGCCTTTCCGGCGAGGGACATTTTAGCACAGATACGCAGTATTTT
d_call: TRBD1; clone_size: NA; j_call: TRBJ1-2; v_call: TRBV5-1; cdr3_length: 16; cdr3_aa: CASSSDRGPTNYGYTF; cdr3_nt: TGCGCCAGCAGCTCCGACAGGGGCCCAACCAACTATGGCTACACCTTC
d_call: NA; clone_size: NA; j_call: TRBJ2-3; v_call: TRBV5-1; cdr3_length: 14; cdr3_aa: CASSFGSPTDTQYF; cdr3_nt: TGCGCCAGCAGCTTCGGTTCCCCCACAGATACGCAGTATTTT
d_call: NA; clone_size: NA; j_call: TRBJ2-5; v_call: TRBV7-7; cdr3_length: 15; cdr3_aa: CASSPAGISLETQYF; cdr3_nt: TGTGCTAGCAGCCCCGCGGGAATTAGCCTTGAGACCCAGTACTTC
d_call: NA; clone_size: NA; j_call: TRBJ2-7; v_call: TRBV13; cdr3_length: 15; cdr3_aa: CASSGRDRPRDEQYF; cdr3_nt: TGTGCCAGCAGCGGGAGGGACAGGCCCAGGGACGAGCAGTACTTC
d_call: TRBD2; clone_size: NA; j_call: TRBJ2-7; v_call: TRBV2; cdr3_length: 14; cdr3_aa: CASSTFPGLNEQYF; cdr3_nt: TGTGCCAGCAGTACCTTCCCGGGACTAAACGAGCAGTACTTC
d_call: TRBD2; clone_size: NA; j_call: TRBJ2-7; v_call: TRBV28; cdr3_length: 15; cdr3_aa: CASSLGLAGHNEQYF; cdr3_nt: TGTGCCAGCAGTTTAGGACTAGCGGGACACAACGAGCAGTACTTC
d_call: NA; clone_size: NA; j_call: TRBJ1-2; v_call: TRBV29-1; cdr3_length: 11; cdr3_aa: CISQGSYGYTF; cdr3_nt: TGCATATCCCAGGGGAGCTATGGCTACACCTTC
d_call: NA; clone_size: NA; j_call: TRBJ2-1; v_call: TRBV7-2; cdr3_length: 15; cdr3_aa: CASSENPGGYNEQFF; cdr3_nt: TGTGCCAGCAGCGAAAATCCTGGGGGGTACAATGAGCAGTTCTTC
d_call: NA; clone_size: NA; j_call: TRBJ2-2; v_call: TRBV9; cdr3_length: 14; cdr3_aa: CASSMRARTGELFF; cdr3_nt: TGTGCCAGCAGCATGAGGGCCCGGACCGGGGAGCTGTTTTTT
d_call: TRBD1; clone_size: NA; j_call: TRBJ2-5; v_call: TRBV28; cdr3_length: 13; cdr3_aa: CASSSGQEETQYF; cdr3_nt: TGTGCCAGCAGTTCGGGACAGGAGGAGACCCAGTACTTC
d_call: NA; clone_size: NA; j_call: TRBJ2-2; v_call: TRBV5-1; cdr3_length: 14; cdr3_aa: CASSRNRNTGELFF; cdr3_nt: TGCGCTTCCAGTCGTAACCGGAACACCGGGGAGCTGTTTTTT
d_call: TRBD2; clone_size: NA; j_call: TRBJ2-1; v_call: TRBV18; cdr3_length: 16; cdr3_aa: CASSPLGTSGYNEQFF; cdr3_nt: TGTGCCAGCTCACCGCTGGGGACTAGCGGCTACAATGAGCAGTTCTTC
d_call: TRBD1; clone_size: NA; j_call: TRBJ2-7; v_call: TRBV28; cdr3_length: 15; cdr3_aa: CASSRGQVVLVQQYF; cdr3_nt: TGTGCCAGCAGTCGCGGACAGGTGGTTTTGGTCCAGCAGTACTTC
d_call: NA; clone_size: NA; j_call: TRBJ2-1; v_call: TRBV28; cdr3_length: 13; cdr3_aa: CASSQDSYNEQFF; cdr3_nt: TGTGCCAGCAGTCAAGACTCCTACAATGAGCAGTTCTTC
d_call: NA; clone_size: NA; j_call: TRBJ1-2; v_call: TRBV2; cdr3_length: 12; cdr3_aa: CASNERWAAGTF; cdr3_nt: NA
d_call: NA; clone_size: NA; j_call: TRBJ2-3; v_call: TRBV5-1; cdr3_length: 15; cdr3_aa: CASSSQAHGTDTQYF; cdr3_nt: TGCGCCAGCAGCTCGCAGGCGCACGGCACAGATACGCAGTATTTT
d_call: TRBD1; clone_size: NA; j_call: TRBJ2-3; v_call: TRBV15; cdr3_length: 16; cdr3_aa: CATSRANTGQADTQYF; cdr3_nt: TGTGCCACCAGCAGAGCCAACACCGGACAGGCAGATACGCAGTATTTT
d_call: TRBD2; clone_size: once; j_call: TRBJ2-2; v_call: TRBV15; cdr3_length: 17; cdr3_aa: CATSRGGSGSVTGELFF; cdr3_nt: TGTGCCACCAGCAGAGGGGGGAGCGGGAGCGTAACCGGGGAGCTGTTTTTT
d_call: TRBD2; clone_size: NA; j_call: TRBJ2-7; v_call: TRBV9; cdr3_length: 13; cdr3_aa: CATNRAGEGEQYF; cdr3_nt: TGTGCCACTAACCGAGCGGGAGAGGGCGAGCAGTACTTC
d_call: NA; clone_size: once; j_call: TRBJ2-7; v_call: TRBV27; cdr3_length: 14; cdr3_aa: CASRPPVGSYEQYF; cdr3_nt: TGTGCCAGCAGACCACCCGTAGGGAGCTACGAGCAGTACTTC
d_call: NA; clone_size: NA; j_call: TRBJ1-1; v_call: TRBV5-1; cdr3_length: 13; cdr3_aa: CASSEYRNTEAFF; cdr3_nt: TGCGCCAGCAGCGAATACAGAAACACTGAAGCTTTCTTT
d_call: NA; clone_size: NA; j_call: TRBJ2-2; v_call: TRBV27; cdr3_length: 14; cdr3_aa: CASSRDSGSGELFF; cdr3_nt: TGTGCCAGCAGCCGGGACTCGGGTTCCGGGGAGCTGTTTTTT
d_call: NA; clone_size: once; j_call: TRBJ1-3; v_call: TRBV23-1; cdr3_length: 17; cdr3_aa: CASSQSLRRRVKGTIYF; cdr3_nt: TGCGCCAGCAGTCAATCCCTGCGGCGAAGGGTCAAGGGCACCATATATTTT
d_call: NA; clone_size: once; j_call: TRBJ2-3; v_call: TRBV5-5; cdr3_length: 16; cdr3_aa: CASSLLGAVSTDTQYF; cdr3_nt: TGTGCCAGCAGCCTCCTGGGTGCAGTTAGCACAGATACGCAGTATTTT
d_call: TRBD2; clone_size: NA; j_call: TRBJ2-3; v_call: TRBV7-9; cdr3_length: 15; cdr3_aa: CASSQGTSGTDTQYF; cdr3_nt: TGTGCCAGCAGCCAAGGGACTAGCGGGACAGATACGCAGTATTTT
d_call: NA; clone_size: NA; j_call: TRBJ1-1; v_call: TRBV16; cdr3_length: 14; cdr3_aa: CASSHPDRNPRAFF; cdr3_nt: TGTGCCAGCAGCCACCCGGACAGAAACCCAAGGGCTTTCTTT
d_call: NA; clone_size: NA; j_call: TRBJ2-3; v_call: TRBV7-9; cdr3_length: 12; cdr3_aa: CASSGEVDTQYF; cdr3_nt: TGTGCCAGCAGTGGGGAGGTAGATACGCAGTATTTT
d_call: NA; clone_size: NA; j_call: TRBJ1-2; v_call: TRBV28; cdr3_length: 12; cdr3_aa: CASSSVLGGYTF; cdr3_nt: TGTGCCAGCAGCTCCGTCCTGGGAGGCTACACCTTC
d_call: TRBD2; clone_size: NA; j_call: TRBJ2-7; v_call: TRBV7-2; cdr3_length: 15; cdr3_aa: CASSLRGRGQDEQYF; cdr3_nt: TGTGCCAGCAGCTTACGCGGGAGGGGCCAGGACGAGCAGTACTTC
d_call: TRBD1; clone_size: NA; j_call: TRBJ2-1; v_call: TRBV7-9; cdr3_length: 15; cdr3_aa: CASSFNRGIYNEQFF; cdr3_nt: TGTGCCAGCAGCTTCAACAGGGGAATATACAATGAGCAGTTCTTC
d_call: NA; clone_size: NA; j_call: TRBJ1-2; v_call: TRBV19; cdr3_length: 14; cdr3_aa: CASSRRQEVYGYTF; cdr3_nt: TGTGCCAGTAGCCGGCGGCAGGAGGTCTATGGCTACACCTTC
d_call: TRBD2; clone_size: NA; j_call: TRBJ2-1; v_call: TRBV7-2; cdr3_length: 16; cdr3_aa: CASSLGTSGGYNEQFF; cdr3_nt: TGTGCCAGCAGCTTGGGGACTAGCGGGGGCTACAATGAGCAGTTCTTC
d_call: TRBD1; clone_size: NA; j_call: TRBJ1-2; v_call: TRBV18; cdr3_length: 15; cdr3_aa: CASSPGQLLVHGYTF; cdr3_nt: TGTGCCAGCTCACCGGGACAGCTTCTTGTCCATGGCTACACCTTC
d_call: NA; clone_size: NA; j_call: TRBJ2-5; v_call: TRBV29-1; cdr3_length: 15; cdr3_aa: CSVVSVRGGPRTQYF; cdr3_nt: TGCAGCGTTGTTTCGGTCCGAGGCGGGCCTCGGACCCAGTACTTC
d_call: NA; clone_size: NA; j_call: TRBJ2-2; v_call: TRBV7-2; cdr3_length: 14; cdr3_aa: CASSLGGNTGELFF; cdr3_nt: TGTGCCAGCAGCTTAGGCGGGAACACCGGGGAGCTGTTTTTT
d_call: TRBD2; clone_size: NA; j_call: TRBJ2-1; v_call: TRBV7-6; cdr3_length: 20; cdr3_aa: CASSLISGTSGIIPYNEQFF; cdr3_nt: TGTGCCAGCAGCTTAATCTCGGGGACTAGCGGGATTATACCGTACAATGAGCAGTTCTTC
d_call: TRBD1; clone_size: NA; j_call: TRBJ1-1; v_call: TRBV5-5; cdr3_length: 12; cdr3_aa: CASSQRGREAFF; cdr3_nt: TGTGCCAGCAGCCAAAGGGGGCGTGAAGCTTTCTTT
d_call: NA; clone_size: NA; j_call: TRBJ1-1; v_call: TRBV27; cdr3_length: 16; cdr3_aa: CASSSARVGGHTEAFF; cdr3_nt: TGTGCCAGCAGTTCGGCCAGGGTTGGTGGCCACACTGAAGCTTTCTTT
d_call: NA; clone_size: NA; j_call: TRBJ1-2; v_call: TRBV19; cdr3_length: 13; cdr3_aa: CASSTQGNYGYTF; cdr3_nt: TGTGCCAGTAGTACTCAGGGTAACTATGGCTACACCTTC
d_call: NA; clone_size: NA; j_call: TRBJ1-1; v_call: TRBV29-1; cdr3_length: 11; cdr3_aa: CSVVEVPEAFF; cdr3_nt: TGCAGCGTTGTAGAGGTCCCTGAAGCTTTCTTT
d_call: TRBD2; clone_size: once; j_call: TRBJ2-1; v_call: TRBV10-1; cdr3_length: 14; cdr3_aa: CATATSGSFNEQFF; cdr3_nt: TGCGCCACGGCAACTAGCGGGAGTTTCAATGAGCAGTTCTTC
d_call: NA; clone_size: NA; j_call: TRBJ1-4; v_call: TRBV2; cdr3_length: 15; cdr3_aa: CASSDPSEHWEKLFF; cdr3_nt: TGTGCCAGCAGTGACCCCAGCGAACACTGGGAAAAACTGTTTTTT
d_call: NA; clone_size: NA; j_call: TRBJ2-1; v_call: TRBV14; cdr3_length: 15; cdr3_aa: CASSQDFWPYNEQFF; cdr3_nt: TGTGCCAGCAGCCAAGATTTTTGGCCGTACAATGAGCAGTTCTTC
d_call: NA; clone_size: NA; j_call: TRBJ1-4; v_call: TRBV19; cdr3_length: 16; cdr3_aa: CASSDLWKATNEKLFF; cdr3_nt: TGTGCCAGTAGTGATTTATGGAAGGCAACTAATGAAAAACTGTTTTTT
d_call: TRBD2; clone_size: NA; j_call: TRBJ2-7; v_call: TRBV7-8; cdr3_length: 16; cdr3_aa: CASSLVGLADSYEQYF; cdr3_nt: TGTGCCAGCAGCTTAGTCGGACTAGCGGACTCCTACGAGCAGTACTTC
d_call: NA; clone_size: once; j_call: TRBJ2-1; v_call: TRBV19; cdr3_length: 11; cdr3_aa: CASNSRGEQFF; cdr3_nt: TGTGCCAGTAACTCGAGGGGTGAGCAGTTCTTC
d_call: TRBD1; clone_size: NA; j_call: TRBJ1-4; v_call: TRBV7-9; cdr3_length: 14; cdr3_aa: CASSPGQGSEKLFF; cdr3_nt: TGTGCCAGCAGCCCCGGACAGGGGTCTGAAAAACTGTTTTTT
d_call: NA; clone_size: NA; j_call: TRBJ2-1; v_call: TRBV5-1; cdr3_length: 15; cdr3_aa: CASSLDVSGHNEQFF; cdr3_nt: TGCGCCAGCAGCTTGGATGTTAGCGGACACAATGAGCAGTTCTTC
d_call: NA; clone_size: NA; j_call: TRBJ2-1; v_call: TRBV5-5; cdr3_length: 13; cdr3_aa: CASSLIKDREQFF; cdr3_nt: TGTGCCAGCAGCTTGATAAAGGACAGAGAGCAGTTCTTC
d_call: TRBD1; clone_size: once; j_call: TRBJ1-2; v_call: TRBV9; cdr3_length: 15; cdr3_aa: CASSQPRGRGYGYTF; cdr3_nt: TGTGCCAGCAGCCAACCGAGGGGGCGCGGGTATGGCTACACCTTC
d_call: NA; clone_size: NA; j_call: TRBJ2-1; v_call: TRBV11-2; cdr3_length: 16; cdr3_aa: CASSLTGGSGYNEQFF; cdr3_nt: TGTGCCAGCAGCTTAACTGGGGGGAGCGGGTACAATGAGCAGTTCTTC
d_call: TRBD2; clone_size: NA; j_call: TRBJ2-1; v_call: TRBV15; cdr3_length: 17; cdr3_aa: CATSRALAGVWGNEQFF; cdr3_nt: TGTGCCACCAGCAGAGCTCTAGCGGGAGTATGGGGTAATGAGCAGTTCTTC